This T cell receptor (beta chain) was documented in a study of CD8 T cells in Susac syndrome. Findings and caveats of the study: The relatively small number of individuals in the TCR sequencing and HLA analysis was acknowledged by the study.

cDNA came from 0.5 to 1 ug RNA primed by random hexamers. Multiplex immunoSEQ PCR targeted 54 Vbeta and 13 Jbeta TCR beta segments. TCRdb fed the immunoSEQ multiplex PCR reads into MiXCR, producing one record per CDR3 protein. Altogether around 130,000 distinct CDR3 sequences are present, 95% being singletons, with the ten largest covering 0.11%. This CDR3 is built from 12 residues. Germline V gene lookup returns CDR1 SGHDT and CDR2 YYEEEE. V gave up 0 bases and J gave up 6 bases, with 7 bases separating them. Comments on this clonotype: What it recognizes is unknown.

The sample was CD4+ T cells from PBMCs. The TCR originated in a human donor with multiple sclerosis. The chain has TRBV5-6 and TRBJ2-7, with D unresolved. CDR3 region: CASSLVGFEQYF. In DNA, the CDR3 is TGTGCCAGCAGCTTGGTAGGGTTCGAGCAGTACTTC. Variable domain in full (rest from reference TRBV5-6 and TRBJ2-7): DAGVTQSPTHLIKTRGQQVTLRCSPKSGHDTVSWYQQALGQGPQFIFQYYEEEERQRGNFPDRFSGHQFPNYSSELNVNALLLGDSALYLCASSLVGFEQYFGPGTRLTVT.